The 20 T cell receptor beta chains in this list originate from one sample, sequenced in a study of T cells expressing NK-cell markers. For each CDR3 protein, TCRdb gives one entry from its re-call of the 5' RACE reads, without DNA. The sample table sets out 150,000 to 200,000 distinct CDR3 sequences. The sample taken for sequencing was blood T cells: a sorted CD56 or NKG2C T cell subset, CD4+ or CD8+ T cells, or bulk PBMC T cells (not recorded which). Every receptor here comes from a woman between 18 and 69 years old in good health.

The chain couples TRBV5-1 to TRBJ2-5; TCRdb calls TRBD2, which cannot be checked without DNA. This CDR3 has 17 residues. Germline V gives CDR1 SGHRS, CDR2 YFSETQ. The CDR3 protein is CASSLGALLAGQETQYF.

The chain employs TRBV6-1 and TRBJ2-3. Germline V gene lookup returns CDR1 MNHNS and CDR2 SASEGT. This CDR3 spans 14 amino acids. The CDR3 loop reads CASSTGFATDTQYF.

The chain combines TRBV3-1 with TRBJ2-2. CDR1 LGHDT and CDR2 YNNKEL come from the germline V gene (reference sequence). There are 15 residues in the CDR3. The CDR3 sequence: CASSQLTANTGELFF.

V is TRBV12-3 or TRBV12-4 and J is TRBJ2-1; TCRdb selects TRBD1, and the lack of DNA leaves this call unchecked. The CDR3 runs to 13 residues. This CDR3 is CASSLTQGIEQFF.

The chain links TRBV3-1 to TRBJ1-1; without DNA, the TCRdb call of TRBD1 cannot be checked. From germline, CDR1 is LGHDT and CDR2 YNNKEL (reference sequence). The CDR3 contains 15 residues. This chain's CDR3 is CASSLNDRGRTEAFF.

The V gene is TRBV7-8, the J gene TRBJ1-2; TCRdb indicates TRBD1, and absent DNA this call remains unverified. The germline V gene encodes CDR1 SGHVS and CDR2 FQNEAQ. This CDR3 spans 13 amino acids. CDR3 region: CASSPLRDYGYTF. Drawing the rest from reference TRBV7-8 and TRBJ1-2, the complete variable domain is GAGVSQSPRYKVAKRGQDVALRCDPISGHVSLFWYQQALGQGPEFLTYFQNEAQLDKSGLPSDRFFAERPEGSVSTLKIQRTQQEDSAVYLCASSPLRDYGYTFGSGTRLTVV.

J is TRBJ1-4 and V is TRBV11-2. The CDR3 runs to 15 residues. Germline V gene sequence: CDR1 SGHAT, CDR2 FQNNGV. The CDR3 loop reads CASSLRAVGSQKLFF.

The chain combines TRBV11-2 with TRBJ2-6. Germline-derived CDR1 and CDR2 are SGHAT and FQNNGV. The CDR3 is 14 amino acids. CDR3 region: CASSQRSGANVLTF.

This rearrangement joins TRBV18 to TRBJ2-7. The germline CDR1 and CDR2 sequences are KGHSH and LQKENI. This CDR3 comprises 13 residues. CDR3 protein: CASSPSLAYEQYF.

V and J are TRBV2 and TRBJ2-7; the TRBD1 assignment by TCRdb is unverifiable without DNA. This CDR3 spans 14 amino acids. CDR1 is SNHLY and CDR2 is FYNNEI in the germline V gene. CDR3 residues: CASSLGQAGYEQYF.

V is TRBV4-1 and J is TRBJ1-6. The CDR3 totals 14 residues. Per germline, CDR1 MGHRA and CDR2 YSYEKL. CDR3 region: CASSLLKAGSPLHF.

The rearrangement links TRBV5-1 to TRBJ2-3. Looked up from germline, CDR1 is SGHRS and CDR2 is YFSETQ. The length of the CDR3 is 13 residues. This chain's CDR3 is CASRPVVGDTQYF.

The chain recombines TRBV5-8 with TRBJ2-7; the D call from TCRdb, TRBD1, cannot be confirmed without DNA. The CDR3 totals 16 residues. Germline V gene data show CDR1 as SGHTS and CDR2 as YDEGEE. This chain's CDR3 is CASSLWPRQGSYEQYF.

The chain has TRBV5-1 and TRBJ2-7; the TCRdb D gene call, TRBD1, has no DNA to confirm it. Per the germline V gene, CDR1 is SGHRS and CDR2 is YFSETQ. The CDR3 covers 14 residues. CDR3: CASPGTVKTYEQYF.

The chain is built from TRBV10-3 and TRBJ1-2; the TCRdb D gene call, TRBD1, has no DNA to confirm it. CDR3 size: 12 residues. CDR1 ENHRY and CDR2 SYGVKD come from the germline V gene. This CDR3 is CAISAGRGGYTF.

The rearrangement joins TRBV7-9 to TRBJ2-7; TCRdb designates TRBD2, a call that cannot be tested without DNA. The CDR3 contains 12 residues. Germline V gives CDR1 SEHNR, CDR2 FQNEAQ (reference sequence). This CDR3 reads CASRRANYEQYF.

The chain combines TRBV18 with TRBJ2-7; TCRdb names TRBD1, which stays unverified in the absence of DNA. This CDR3 region has 14 residues. Looked up from germline, CDR1 is KGHSH and CDR2 is LQKENI. This CDR3 reads CASSTTTGGYEQYF.

The chain recombines TRBV5-5 with TRBJ2-2. The CDR3 is made up of 16 amino acids. Germline-derived CDR1 and CDR2 are SGHKS and YYEKEE (reference sequence). CDR3 protein: CASSPLHATRTGELFF.

This rearrangement joins TRBV6-1 to TRBJ1-1; TCRdb names TRBD1, which stays unverified in the absence of DNA. Germline-derived CDR1 and CDR2 are MNHNS and SASEGT. This CDR3 has 14 amino acids. CDR3 amino acids: CASSTGTLNTEAFF.

The chain couples TRBV5-1 to TRBJ2-1; TCRdb designates TRBD1, a call that cannot be tested without DNA. This CDR3 region has 17 residues. CDR1 is SGHRS, CDR2 YFSETQ, per germline. The CDR3 reads CASSLVSGTRSLLGQFF.